Below, 25 T cell receptor beta chains from the same sample are listed, as sequenced in a study of blood T cell repertoires in COVID-19. The assay was immunoSEQ multiplex PCR, and TCRdb's table has in-frame clones only and misses some. The data hold a few hundred thousand clones, with around 90% observed a single time. The sequenced sample consisted of PBMCs or T cells enriched from blood (not recorded which). The receptors stem from a man between 25 and 39 years old who had been exposed to COVID-19.

The chain has TRBV7-9 and TRBJ2-1; D might be TRBD1 (6 bases). Per germline, CDR1 SEHNR and CDR2 FQNEAQ (reference sequence). This CDR3 has 17 residues. V dropped 7 bases and J dropped 1 base, with 20 bases sitting between them. In DNA form, the CDR3 reads TGTGCCAGCATCCCAGGGGACCCAATAATATCCTACAATGAGCAGTTCTTC. This encodes CASIPGDPIISYNEQFF.

The rearrangement joins TRBV29-1 to TRBJ1-1, with 7 positions matching TRBD1. Germline V gene data show CDR1 as SQVTM and CDR2 as ANQGSEA. The CDR3 has 11 amino acids. Trimming at V came to 7 bases and at J to 8 bases, leaving 7 bases not matched to a gene. The CDR3 nucleotides are TGCAGCGGGGGACAGCCAAAAGAAGCTTTCTTT. Amino acids: CSGGQPKEAFF. Together with reference TRBV29-1 and TRBJ1-1, the CDR3 gives the full variable domain: SAVISQKPSRDICQRGTSLTIQCQVDSQVTMMFWYRQQPGQSLTLIATANQGSEATYESGFVIDKFPISRPNLTFSTLTVSNMSPEDSSIYLCSGGQPKEAFFGQGTRLTVV.

The chain is built from TRBV28 and TRBJ1-5; 7 positions match TRBD1. Germline CDR1 and CDR2: MDHEN and SYDVKM. This CDR3 has 13 residues. The V segment lost 8 bases and the J segment 3 bases; nucleotides outside the gene matches: 4. CDR3 residues: CASGTVDNQPQHF. The CDR3 DNA reads TGTGCCAGCGGGACAGTTGACAATCAGCCCCAGCATTTT.

This clone turned up a few times. The V gene is TRBV7-9, the J gene TRBJ2-1; TRBD2 matches 13 bases. The CDR3 is 18 amino acids. Germline trimming cut 4 bases from V and 4 bases from J; bases unmatched to any gene: 10. CDR1 is SEHNR, CDR2 FQNEAQ, per germline (reference sequence). The DNA for the CDR3 is TGTGCCAGCAGCTCTGGATCAGGGACTAGCGGGATATACAATGAGCAGTTCTTC. It translates to CASSSGSGTSGIYNEQFF.

The chain carries TRBV28 and TRBJ2-1, with 10 bases aligning to TRBD1. V dropped 5 bases and J dropped 9; count of bases not matched to a gene: 7. CDR1 is MDHEN, CDR2 SYDVKM, per germline. This CDR3 is built from 14 residues. CDR3 bases: TGTGCCAGCAGTCCGAGGACAGGGGGTAGTGAGCAGTTCTTC. Its translation: CASSPRTGGSEQFF.

The chain carries TRBV6-4 and TRBJ1-2; 11 nucleotides match TRBD1. V lost 2 bases and J lost 6; bases outside the gene matches: 8. This CDR3 is built from 16 residues. Germline CDR1 reads MRHNA; CDR2 reads SNTAGT. The CDR3 nucleotides are TGTGCCAGCAGTGACGGAAGGACAGGGGGCTTCGATGGCTACACCTTC. It encodes CASSDGRTGGFDGYTF.

The chain has TRBV6-5 and TRBJ1-5, with TRBD1 as a possible D gene (6 bases). CDR1 and CDR2 (germline): MNHEY, SVGAGI. V lost 6 bases, J lost 4 bases, and 16 bases lay in between. The CDR3 runs 15 residues. CDR3 sequence reads: CASRTGPLRNQPQHF. As DNA, the CDR3 is TGTGCCAGCAGGACAGGCCCCTTGAGGAATCAGCCCCAGCATTTT.

CDR3 DNA: TGTGCCAGCAGCAATATACGGGACAGGAGGAATTCACCCCTCCACTTT. It translates to CASSNIRDRRNSPLHF. The chain joins TRBV7-2 to TRBJ1-6; TRBD1 agrees at 8 bases. The CDR3 totals 16 residues. V dropped 5 bases and J dropped 7; count of bases not matched to a gene: 10. Germline V CDR1 and CDR2: SGHTA, FQGNSA.

CDR3 sequence reads: CASSPQGYGYTF. Here the CDR3 DNA reads TGTGCCAGCAGCCCACAGGGGTATGGCTACACCTTC. The rearrangement uses TRBV14 and TRBJ1-2, with 7 bases that match TRBD1. The CDR3 is 12 amino acids. The ends lost 4 bases at V and 5 bases at J; junction bases unmatched: 1. Germline CDR1 is SGHDN and CDR2 is FVKESK.

V is TRBV5-4 and J is TRBJ2-2; 10 positions match TRBD2. V was pared by 9 bases and J by 1 base, with 3 bases of the junction left unmatched. In germline, CDR1 is SGHNT, CDR2 YYREEE (reference sequence). This CDR3 is 14 amino acids long. For the CDR3, the DNA is TGTGCCACCAGACTAGCGGGGAACACCGGGGAGCTGTTTTTT. This translates into CATRLAGNTGELFF.

The table lists this clone with a few counts. This sequence joins TRBV19 and TRBJ1-2; TRBD1 matches 8 bases. The CDR3 consists of 12 residues. V trimming: 8 bases; J trimming: 8 bases; junction bases outside the gene matches: 7. Germline-derived CDR1 and CDR2 are LNHDA and SQIVND (reference sequence). In DNA, the CDR3 is TGTGCCAGTCAACAGGGGGAGGAAGGCTACACCTTC. Its protein is CASQQGEEGYTF.

The chain recombines TRBV3-1 (or the pseudogene TRBV3-2) with TRBJ1-2; D unresolved. Germline CDR1 is LGHDT and CDR2 is YNNKEL (reference sequence). The CDR3 loop spans 15 amino acids. Trimming shortened V by 1 base and J by 7 bases, and 16 bases separated the two germline ends. The CDR3 sequence: CASSQAQPGLGGYTF. The CDR3 nucleotides read TGTGCCAGCAGCCAAGCACAGCCAGGTCTGGGTGGCTACACCTTC.

The CDR3 bases are TGCGCCAGCAGCTTAGGTAGCGGGGGGGCATCACCGAACCTACGCGAGCAGTACTTC. Protein sequence: CASSLGSGGASPNLREQYF. V gene TRBV5-1 combines with J gene TRBJ2-7; 11 bases are a match to TRBD2. The CDR3 has 19 amino acids. The V gene end was trimmed by 2 bases and the J gene end by 6 bases; junction bases not matched to a gene: 19. Germline V lookup: CDR1 SGHRS, CDR2 YFSETQ.

The chain joins TRBV2 to TRBJ2-6; 7 bases agree with TRBD1. J was trimmed by 0 bases and V by 6 bases; bases with no gene match: 2. Germline loops: CDR1 SNHLY, CDR2 FYNNEI. The CDR3 is 15 residues long. CDR3 loop: CASRTGYSGANVLTF. The DNA for the CDR3 is TGTGCCAGCAGGACAGGGTACTCTGGGGCCAACGTCCTGACTTTC.

J is TRBJ2-3 and V is TRBV25-1; 8 bases map to TRBD2. Germline V gives CDR1 MGHDK, CDR2 SYGVNS. The CDR3 is made up of 14 amino acids. The trim removed 6 bases at V and 2 bases at J, leaving 4 bases unmatched. The CDR3 region has the DNA TGTGCCAGCAGGTCGGGGGGGGACACAGATACGCAGTATTTT. Its translation is CASRSGGDTDTQYF.

This sequence joins TRBV6-5 and TRBJ1-2, with 7 nucleotides matching TRBD1. V was clipped by 2 bases and J by 2 bases; unmatched bases: 8. CDR3 length: 16 residues. The V gene's germline CDR1 is MNHEY and CDR2 SVGAGI. The CDR3 sequence is CASSYLGQRGNYGYTF. In DNA form, the CDR3 reads TGTGCCAGCAGTTACCTGGGACAGCGGGGGAACTATGGCTACACCTTC.

The CDR3 DNA reads TGTGCCAGCAGCTCTATTAAGCATGAGCAGTTCTTC. Translated: CASSSIKHEQFF. This sequence joins TRBV5-4 and TRBJ2-1; D call uncertain. Trimming pared 3 bases from V and 8 bases from J, leaving 9 bases between. CDR3 length equals 12 residues. Germline V gives CDR1 SGHNT, CDR2 YYREEE (reference sequence).

This chain joins TRBV10-2 and TRBJ1-3; D is possibly TRBD1 (5 bases). Trimming pared 5 bases from V and 0 bases from J, leaving 5 bases between. From germline, CDR1 is WSHSY and CDR2 SAAADI. The CDR3 consists of 13 residues. CDR3 nucleotides: TGCGCCAGCAGTACAGGCTCTGGAAACACCATATATTTT. Protein sequence: CASSTGSGNTIYF.

The chain is built from TRBV6-1 and TRBJ1-5, with D possibly matching TRBD1 (5 bases). The CDR3 has 13 residues. V was clipped by 3 bases and J by 6 bases, with 9 bases between them. Looked up from germline, CDR1 is MNHNS and CDR2 is SASEGT. The chain's CDR3 is CASSDREGQPQHF. The CDR3 bases are TGTGCCAGCAGTGACAGGGAAGGTCAGCCCCAGCATTTT.

V gene TRBV4-3 combines with J gene TRBJ1-2; D unresolved. The germline V gene encodes CDR1 LGHNA and CDR2 YSLEER. The CDR3 runs to 20 residues. Trimming took off 0 bases at V and 0 bases at J, with 23 bases between the two ends. The CDR3 loop reads CASSQDQGPLLGISNYGYTF. CDR3 DNA sequence: TGCGCCAGCAGCCAAGATCAAGGCCCCCTCCTGGGCATCTCTAACTATGGCTACACCTTC.

V is TRBV5-6 and J is TRBJ1-3; possible D gene TRBD1, 6 bases. Trimming took off 6 bases at V and 0 bases at J, with 10 bases between the two ends. The CDR3 has 14 amino acids. From germline, CDR1 is SGHDT and CDR2 YYEEEE. CDR3 loop: CASNRRGSGNTIYF. For the CDR3, the DNA is TGTGCCAGCAACCGCAGGGGCTCTGGAAACACCATATATTTT.

This clone was counted a few times. The rearrangement joins TRBV10-3 to TRBJ1-2; 9 bases match TRBD1. The CDR3 runs 15 residues. Germline CDR1 ENHRY, CDR2 SYGVKD. The ends lost 3 bases at V and 2 bases at J; junction bases unmatched: 4. CDR3 residues: CAISDSGTGNYGYTF. DNA for the CDR3: TGTGCCATCAGTGACTCCGGGACAGGGAACTATGGCTACACCTTC.

The chain uses TRBV12-2 and TRBJ1-5. TRBV12-2 is termed a pseudogene. The CDR3 contains 18 residues. The CDR3 reads CASRVDPLRLNSNQPQHF. CDR3 nucleotides: TGTGCAAGTCGCGTTGACCCCCTGAGGCTTAATAGCAATCAGCCCCAGCATTTT.

The rearrangement uses TRBV27 and TRBJ2-3; D remains unclear. The germline CDR1 and CDR2 sequences are MNHEY and SMNVEV (reference sequence). The CDR3 is made up of 14 amino acids. V was shortened by 4 bases and J by 4 bases, with 12 bases between the two germline ends. In DNA form, the CDR3 reads TGTGCCAGCAGTTCCTCCCCGGTGCCAGATACGCAGTATTTT. This encodes CASSSSPVPDTQYF.

Points on this clone: This sample includes further DNA sequences coding for the same CDR3. CDR3: CASSSGTGNTEAFF. The DNA for the CDR3 is TGTGCCAGCAGCTCAGGGACAGGTAACACTGAAGCTTTCTTT. The V and J genes are TRBV7-9 and TRBJ1-1, with 8 bases aligning to TRBD1. V was clipped by 4 bases and J by 2 bases; unmatched bases: 3. The CDR3 has 14 residues. Germline values: CDR1 SEHNR, CDR2 FQNEAQ (reference sequence).